The rows below give T cell receptor beta chains drawn from one sample of a study of blood T cell repertoires in COVID-19. The repertoire was sequenced with immunoSEQ multiplex PCR; TCRdb's copy has only in-frame clones and lacks some. The sample contains 170,000 or so clones, roughly 90% of which appear only once. Sequenced input: PBMCs or T cells enriched from blood (not recorded which). The source is a woman aged 50 to 60 who had recovered from COVID-19. The CDR3 runs from the conserved cysteine through the conserved F or W. A D gene is named only where the DNA matches it firmly. Part of the rows lack a size; the others show once, few, many or a class for expanded clones.

D gene: NA; V gene: TRBV6-2/TRBV6-3; J gene: TRBJ1-2; clone size: NA; CDR3 DNA: TGTGCCAGCAGCTTAGTGCGACAGCCTAACTATGGCTACACCTTC; CDR3 protein: CASSLVRQPNYGYTF
D gene: NA; V gene: TRBV6-6; J gene: TRBJ1-2; clone size: NA; CDR3 DNA: TGTGCCAGCATTGACAGGATTTCCTATGGCTACACCTTC; CDR3 protein: CASIDRISYGYTF
D gene: TRBD2; V gene: TRBV7-6; J gene: TRBJ2-3; clone size: few; CDR3 DNA: TGTGCCAGCAGCATAATGACTAGCGGGAGTAGGGATACGCAGTATTTT; CDR3 protein: CASSIMTSGSRDTQYF
D gene: NA; V gene: TRBV18; J gene: TRBJ1-4; clone size: NA; CDR3 DNA: TGTGCCAGCTCAGGCGGGGGAAATGAAAAACTGTTTTTT; CDR3 protein: CASSGGGNEKLFF
D gene: NA; V gene: TRBV30; J gene: TRBJ1-3; clone size: NA; CDR3 DNA: TGTGCCTGGAGTGTACCAGGGCGGTCTGGAAACACCATATATTTT; CDR3 protein: CAWSVPGRSGNTIYF
D gene: TRBD1; V gene: TRBV28; J gene: TRBJ1-5; clone size: NA; CDR3 DNA: TGTGCCAGCAGTCGGGACAGGGTAAATCAGCCCCAGCATTTT; CDR3 protein: CASSRDRVNQPQHF
D gene: TRBD2; V gene: TRBV11-3; J gene: TRBJ2-1; clone size: NA; CDR3 DNA: TGTGCCAGCAGCTTAGCCTCTAGCGGGATGTTCAATGAGCAGTTCTTC; CDR3 protein: CASSLASSGMFNEQFF
D gene: TRBD1; V gene: TRBV27; J gene: TRBJ1-2; clone size: NA; CDR3 DNA: TGTGCCAGCAGTTTCGACAGGGACCACTATGGCTACACCTTC; CDR3 protein: CASSFDRDHYGYTF
D gene: TRBD2; V gene: TRBV6-2/TRBV6-3; J gene: TRBJ2-7; clone size: NA; CDR3 DNA: TGTGCCAGCAGTAACCTAGCGGGAGGAGCCGAGCAGTACTTC; CDR3 protein: CASSNLAGGAEQYF
D gene: TRBD2; V gene: TRBV27; J gene: TRBJ2-5; clone size: NA; CDR3 DNA: TGTGCCAGCAGTTTAACAGCGGGAGGGCCGGAGGAGACCCAGTACTTC; CDR3 protein: CASSLTAGGPEETQYF
D gene: NA; V gene: TRBV30; J gene: TRBJ2-6; clone size: NA; CDR3 DNA: TGTGCCTATGGGGGGGGCGCTGGGGCCAACGTCCTGACTTTC; CDR3 protein: CAYGGGAGANVLTF
D gene: TRBD1; V gene: TRBV6-5; J gene: TRBJ2-7; clone size: NA; CDR3 DNA: TGTGCCAGCAGCATACTACAGGGGGCCCAATACGAGCAGTACTTC; CDR3 protein: CASSILQGAQYEQYF
D gene: NA; V gene: TRBV2; J gene: TRBJ2-1; clone size: NA; CDR3 DNA: TGTGCCAGCAGTGATAGTCGAAATAGAGACAATGAGCAGTTCTTC; CDR3 protein: CASSDSRNRDNEQFF
D gene: TRBD2; V gene: TRBV2; J gene: TRBJ2-7; clone size: NA; CDR3 DNA: TGTGCCAGCAGTGAAGCGCGCGGGGGGCCGTACGAGCAGTACTTC; CDR3 protein: CASSEARGGPYEQYF
D gene: TRBD1; V gene: TRBV11-3; J gene: TRBJ2-3; clone size: NA; CDR3 DNA: TGTGCCAGCAGTCCGGGACAGGGACGGTCAGATACGCAGTATTTT; CDR3 protein: CASSPGQGRSDTQYF
D gene: TRBD2; V gene: TRBV19; J gene: TRBJ2-3; clone size: NA; CDR3 DNA: TGTGCCAGTAGTATGAACAGCGGGAGGGCCTCGGATACGCAGTATTTT; CDR3 protein: CASSMNSGRASDTQYF
D gene: TRBD1; V gene: TRBV2; J gene: TRBJ1-1; clone size: NA; CDR3 DNA: TGTGCCAGTAAGGACAGGGCAAACACTGAAGCTTTCTTT; CDR3 protein: CASKDRANTEAFF
D gene: NA; V gene: TRBV5-6; J gene: TRBJ1-4; clone size: NA; CDR3 DNA: TGTGCCAGCAGCTTAACCGGGACAACTAATGAAAAACTGTTTTTT; CDR3 protein: CASSLTGTTNEKLFF
D gene: NA; V gene: TRBV15; J gene: TRBJ2-7; clone size: NA; CDR3 DNA: TGTGCCACCAGCAGATCCGGGACTGTCAACTACGAGCAGTACTTC; CDR3 protein: CATSRSGTVNYEQYF
D gene: TRBD1; V gene: TRBV7-9; J gene: TRBJ2-2; clone size: NA; CDR3 DNA: TGTGCCAGCAGCTTTCTCCGGACAGGGGTTGTCACCGGGGAGCTGTTTTTT; CDR3 protein: CASSFLRTGVVTGELFF
D gene: NA; V gene: TRBV5-5; J gene: TRBJ2-2; clone size: NA; CDR3 DNA: TGTGCCAGCAGCTCGGTCATAGGGGGGGCGAACACCGGGGAGCTGTTTTTT; CDR3 protein: CASSSVIGGANTGELFF
D gene: NA; V gene: TRBV14; J gene: TRBJ1-1; clone size: NA; CDR3 DNA: TGTGCCAGCAGCCAAGAAGACAGGTCTGAAGCTTTCTTT; CDR3 protein: CASSQEDRSEAFF
D gene: NA; V gene: TRBV11-2; J gene: TRBJ2-6; clone size: NA; CDR3 DNA: TGTGCCAGCGGAGGCGCTGCTGGGGCCAACGTCCTGACTTTC; CDR3 protein: CASGGAAGANVLTF